The 5 T cell receptor beta chains listed next were all sequenced from one sample in a study of blood T cell repertoires in COVID-19. Repertoires were generated with immunoSEQ multiplex PCR, while TCRdb's copy carries only in-frame clones and drops some. The table records about 400,000 clones, nearly 90% of them present only once. Specimen: PBMCs or T cells enriched from blood (not recorded which). The source is a woman between 18 and 29 years old with acute COVID-19.

The chain couples TRBV29-1 to TRBJ2-2, with 11 bases lining up with TRBD1. Germline V gene sequence: CDR1 SQVTM, CDR2 ANQGSEA. The V segment lost 1 base and the J segment 7 bases; nucleotides outside the gene matches: 8. The CDR3 runs to 16 residues. CDR3 protein: CSVEGRGTGGSGELFF. CDR3 DNA sequence: TGCAGCGTTGAAGGCCGCGGGACAGGGGGTAGCGGGGAGCTGTTTTTT.

This sequence joins TRBV19 and TRBJ2-7; TRBD1 agrees at 7 bases. The CDR3 has 14 residues. V shed 3 bases, J shed 3 bases, and the junction held 5 bases outside the gene matches. CDR1 and CDR2 from the germline V gene are LNHDA and SQIVND (reference sequence). This CDR3 reads CASSIVGDSYEQYF. The CDR3 coding sequence is TGTGCCAGTAGTATCGTGGGGGACAGCTACGAGCAGTACTTC.

The chain is built from TRBV27 and TRBJ2-2, with a weak D call TRBD1 (6 bases). This CDR3 region has 13 residues. V gave up 4 bases and J gave up 4 bases, with 7 bases separating them. The V gene's germline CDR1 is MNHEY and CDR2 SMNVEV (reference sequence). In DNA, the CDR3 is TGTGCCAGCAGTTCGACAGGCACCGGGGAGCTGTTTTTT. This sequence encodes CASSSTGTGELFF.

This rearrangement joins TRBV5-1 to TRBJ2-7; 7 bases map to TRBD2. The length of the CDR3 is 16 residues. Germline trimming cut 0 bases from V and 7 bases from J; bases unmatched to any gene: 13. The germline gives CDR1 SGHRS, CDR2 YFSETQ. The CDR3 spells CASSLATLAAPLEQYF. The CDR3 DNA reads TGCGCCAGCAGCTTGGCGACTCTAGCGGCACCTTTGGAGCAGTACTTC.

The chain employs TRBV5-5 and TRBJ1-2, with D tentatively TRBD1 (5 bases). The CDR3 is 14 amino acids. From germline, CDR1 is SGHKS and CDR2 YYEKEE (reference sequence). The V end was cut by 4 bases, the J end by 2 bases, with 12 bases between. This chain's CDR3 is CASSLSRENYGYTF. CDR3 DNA sequence: TGTGCCAGCAGCCTATCCAGGGAAAACTATGGCTACACCTTC. Supplemented by reference TRBV5-5 and TRBJ1-2, the full variable domain reads DAGVTQSPTHLIKTRGQQVTLRCSPISGHKSVSWYQQVLGQGPQFIFQYYEKEERGRGNFPDRFSARQFPNYSSELNVNALLLGDSALYLCASSLSRENYGYTFGSGTRLTVV.